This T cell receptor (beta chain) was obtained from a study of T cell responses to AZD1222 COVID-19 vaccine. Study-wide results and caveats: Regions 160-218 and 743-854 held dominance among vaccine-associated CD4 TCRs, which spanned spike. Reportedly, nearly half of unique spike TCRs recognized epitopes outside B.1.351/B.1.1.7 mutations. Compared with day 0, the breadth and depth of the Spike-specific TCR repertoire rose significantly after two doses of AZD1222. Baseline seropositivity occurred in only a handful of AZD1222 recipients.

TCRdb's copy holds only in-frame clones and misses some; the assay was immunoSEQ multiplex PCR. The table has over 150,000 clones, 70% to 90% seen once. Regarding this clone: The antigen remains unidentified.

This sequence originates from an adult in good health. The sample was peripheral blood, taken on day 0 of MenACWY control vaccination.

In DNA, the CDR3 is TGTGCCAGCAGTTTCGCGGGGGCCGCTGATCTAGCCAAAAACATTCAGTACTTC. It is translated as CASSFAGAADLAKNIQYF. This chain joins TRBV28 and TRBJ2-4; TRBD2 is a possible D gene (7 bases). The CDR3 extends over 18 amino acids. Trimming removed 3 bases at V and 0 bases at J, with 18 bases between. CDR1 is MDHEN and CDR2 is SYDVKM in the germline V gene.